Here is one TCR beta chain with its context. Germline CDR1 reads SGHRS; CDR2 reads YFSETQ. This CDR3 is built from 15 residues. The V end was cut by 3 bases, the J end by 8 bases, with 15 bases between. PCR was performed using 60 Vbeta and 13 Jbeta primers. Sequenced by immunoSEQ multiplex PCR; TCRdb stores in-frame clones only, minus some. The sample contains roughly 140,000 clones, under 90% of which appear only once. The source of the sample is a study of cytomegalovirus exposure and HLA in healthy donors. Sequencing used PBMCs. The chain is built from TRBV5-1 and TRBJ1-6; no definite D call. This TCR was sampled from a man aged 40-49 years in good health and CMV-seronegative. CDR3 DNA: TGCGCCAGCAGCTGGGTTCTTGGGCGAGATTCACCCCTCCACTTT. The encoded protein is CASSWVLGRDSPLHF.